This passage covers 27 T cell receptor beta chains from one sample sequenced in a study of cytomegalovirus exposure and HLA in healthy donors. PCR used 60 Vbeta primers and 13 Jbeta primers. Method: immunoSEQ multiplex PCR; TCRdb's copy keeps in-frame clones and lacks some. Of more than 90,000 clones in the sample, roughly 74% were seen once. Source material: PBMCs. The receptors were sampled from a middle-aged woman in good health and CMV-seronegative.

This chain connects TRBV30 to TRBJ1-5; D gene ambiguous. The germline V gene has CDR1 GTSNPN and CDR2 SVGIG (reference sequence). This CDR3 is built from 12 residues. V was clipped by 4 bases and J by 6 bases, with 10 bases between them. Written as DNA, the CDR3 is TGTGCCTGGAAGTCCGGGTCTCAGCCCCAGCATTTT. As protein: CAWKSGSQPQHF. The full variable domain, with the rest looked up from reference TRBV30 and TRBJ1-5, is SQTIHQWPATLVQPVGSPLSLECTVEGTSNPNLYWYRQAAGRGLQLLFYSVGIGQISSEVPQNLSASRPQDRQFILSSKKLLLSDSGFYLCAWKSGSQPQHFGDGTRLSIL.

The V call is TRBV5-1, the J call TRBJ2-6; weak D call: TRBD1 (6 bases). There are 15 residues in the CDR3. V dropped 6 bases and J dropped 0 bases, with 10 bases sitting between them. The germline V gene encodes CDR1 SGHRS and CDR2 YFSETQ. CDR3 in amino acids: CASTPDSSGANVLTF. Written as DNA, the CDR3 is TGCGCCAGCACCCCGGACAGCTCTGGGGCCAACGTCCTGACTTTC.

This clone came up once. This sequence joins TRBV5-4 and TRBJ2-1, with 12 bases matching TRBD2. Unmatched junction bases numbered 4, after V lost 7 bases and J lost 2 bases. The germline V gene encodes CDR1 SGHNT and CDR2 YYREEE (reference sequence). The CDR3 has 15 residues. CDR3 in DNA: TGTGCCAGCTATCTAGCGGGAGGGCCCTACAATGAGCAGTTCTTC. This sequence encodes CASYLAGGPYNEQFF. The variable domain in full, with the rest retrieved from reference TRBV5-4 and TRBJ2-1, is ETGVTQSPTHLIKTRGQQVTLRCSSQSGHNTVSWYQQALGQGPQFIFQYYREEENGRGNFPPRFSGLQFPNYSSELNVNALELDDSALYLCASYLAGGPYNEQFFGPGTRLTVL.

The chain joins TRBV9 to TRBJ2-5; no clear D gene. Near its end, the DNA agrees better with TRBJ2-7, so the J call may be wrong. CDR1 and CDR2 from the germline V gene are SGDLS and YYNGEE. CDR3 length: 16 amino acids. Here the CDR3 DNA reads TGTGCCAGCAGCGTGATGGAGAAAGCAATAAGTTACGAGCAGTACTTC. This codes for CASSVMEKAISYEQYF.

The rearrangement links TRBV4-3 to TRBJ2-3; 7 nucleotides agree with TRBD2. Germline V gene lookup returns CDR1 LGHNA and CDR2 YSLEER. CDR3 length: 15 amino acids. With V trimmed by 0 bases and J by 4 bases, 4 bases remained unmatched. The CDR3 region has the DNA TGCGCCAGCAGCCAAGATCGGGGGGTCTCAGATACGCAGTATTTT. Translated: CASSQDRGVSDTQYF.

This chain uses TRBV19 with TRBJ2-7, with 11 nucleotides matching TRBD1. Germline CDR1 LNHDA, CDR2 SQIVND (reference sequence). J gave up 1 base and V 7 bases, and 6 bases lay outside the gene matches. There are 15 residues in the CDR3. CDR3 coding DNA: TGTGCCAGTACCGACGGACAGGGGGCGTCCTACGAGCAGTACTTC. Its translation: CASTDGQGASYEQYF.

The V and J genes are TRBV11-2 and TRBJ2-5; the match to TRBD1 covers 10 bases. Germline-derived CDR1 and CDR2 are SGHAT and FQNNGV. V lost 5 bases, J lost 5 bases, and 5 bases stayed unmatched. The CDR3 runs 14 residues. The CDR3 nucleotides are TGTGCCAGCAGCAGACAGGGGGCGCCGGAGACCCAGTACTTC. This sequence encodes CASSRQGAPETQYF.

The chain has TRBV7-2 and TRBJ2-5, with 10 bases lining up with TRBD1. The J call is uncertain, as TRBJ2-7 better fits the DNA end. CDR3 length equals 15 residues. From germline, CDR1 is SGHTA and CDR2 FQGNSA. CDR3 nucleotide sequence: TGTGCCAGCAGCGAAGCGACAGGGGGCGGGTACGAGCAGTACTTC. Its translation is CASSEATGGGYEQYF.

The rearrangement joins TRBV5-1 to TRBJ2-5, with TRBD1 matching 8 bases. The end of the DNA fits TRBJ2-7 better, so the J call may be wrong. Germline V gene sequence: CDR1 SGHRS, CDR2 YFSETQ. The CDR3 sequence is 14 residues long. CDR3 protein: CASSLQGASGEQYF. For the CDR3, the DNA is TGCGCCAGCAGCCTTCAGGGGGCGTCTGGCGAGCAGTACTTC.

Comment on this clone: A junction end diverges from the germline sequence, so it may reflect a read error. V gene TRBV2 combines with J gene TRBJ2-2, with D possibly being TRBD2 (6 bases). This CDR3 has 19 residues. Germline V lookup: CDR1 SNHLY, CDR2 FYNNEI. The CDR3 bases are TGTGCCGGCAGTGTAGCTTTAATTTTTTCGCGGGGTTACACCGGGGAGCTGTTTTTT. Translated, it gives CAGSVALIFSRGYTGELFF. The whole variable domain, filled in from reference TRBV2 and TRBJ2-2, reads EPEVTQTPSHQVTQMGQEVILRCVPISNHLYFYWYRQILGQKVEFLVSFYNNEISEKSEIFDDQFSVERPDGSNFTLKIRSTKLEDSAMYFCAGSVALIFSRGYTGELFFGEGSRLTVL.

This chain links TRBV7-3 with TRBJ2-3; 9 bases fit TRBD2. In germline, CDR1 is SGHTA, CDR2 FQGTGA. The CDR3 totals 15 residues. V dropped 0 bases and J dropped 4; count of bases not matched to a gene: 2. This chain's CDR3 is CASSLTSGGADTQYF. The CDR3 DNA reads as TGTGCCAGCAGCTTAACTAGCGGGGGTGCAGATACGCAGTATTTT. Filled out from reference TRBV7-3 and TRBJ2-3, the complete variable domain reads GAGVSQTPSNKVTEKGKYVELRCDPISGHTALYWYRQSLGQGPEFLIYFQGTGAADDSGLPNDRFFAVRPEGSVSTLKIQRTERGDSAVYLCASSLTSGGADTQYFGPGTRLTVL.

In the case of this clone: Sequence at one end of the junction differs from germline and may be a read error. V is TRBV7-7 and J is TRBJ2-2; 8 nucleotides match TRBD2. CDR3 size: 16 residues. Looked up from germline, CDR1 is SSHAT and CDR2 is FNYEAQ (reference sequence). CDR3 amino acids: CASSSTSGSNTGELFF. The DNA for the CDR3 is TGTGCTAGCAGCAGTACTAGCGGTTCGAACACCGGGGAGCTGTTTTTT.

This sequence joins TRBV7-9 and TRBJ2-1; 12 positions match TRBD2. V lost 4 bases and J lost 0; bases outside the gene matches: 10. The CDR3 contains 19 residues. Per the germline V gene, CDR1 is SEHNR and CDR2 is FQNEAQ (reference sequence). The CDR3 nucleotides are TGTGCCAGCAGCTCGCAGACTAGCGGGGGCCCCCTCTCCTACAATGAGCAGTTCTTC. This encodes CASSSQTSGGPLSYNEQFF.

The rearrangement joins TRBV28 to TRBJ2-7, with 7 bases fitting TRBD2. The CDR3 extends over 15 amino acids. V shed 2 bases, J shed 8 bases, and the junction held 12 bases outside the gene matches. Germline V gene data show CDR1 as MDHEN and CDR2 as SYDVKM. CDR3 nucleotide sequence: TGTGCCAGCAGTTTACGACTTGGGGGGGGGATCCAGCAGTACTTC. This gives the protein CASSLRLGGGIQQYF.

This chain uses TRBV5-3 with TRBJ1-2; 12 bases are shared with TRBD1. TRBV5-3 carries the ORF label, with uncertain function. The V gene end was trimmed by 0 bases and the J gene end by 4 bases; junction bases not matched to a gene: 4. This CDR3 has 16 amino acids. As DNA, the CDR3 is TGTGCCAGAAGCTTGGAAGGGACAGGGGGCGTCTATGGCTACACCTTC. This codes for CARSLEGTGGVYGYTF.

The genes are TRBV6-5 and TRBJ2-7, with TRBD1 matching over 8 bases. CDR1 and CDR2 from the germline V gene are MNHEY and SVGAGI. This CDR3 has 14 residues. The junction had 9 bases not matched to a gene; V was cut back by 4 bases and J by 7 bases. Here the CDR3 reads CASSFLDRVGEQYF. In DNA, the CDR3 is TGTGCCAGCAGTTTCTTGGACAGGGTCGGGGAGCAGTACTTC.

The chain joins TRBV6-5 to TRBJ2-3; TRBD2 matches at 12 bases. The V and J ends lost 4 bases and 6 bases, in that order; junction bases with no gene match: 8. The CDR3 extends over 16 amino acids. Germline CDR1 and CDR2: MNHEY and SVGAGI. The CDR3 spells CASSSTLAGGSDTQYF. CDR3 nucleotide sequence: TGTGCCAGCAGTTCCACACTAGCGGGGGGCTCGGATACGCAGTATTTT.

This clone has a handful of counts. Written as DNA, the CDR3 is TGTGCCAGCTCAGCGACGGGGAACACTGAAGCTTTCTTT. Amino acids: CASSATGNTEAFF. V usage is TRBV18 and J usage is TRBJ1-1; D is ambiguous. The CDR3 is 13 residues long. The germline gives CDR1 KGHSH, CDR2 LQKENI. The V end was cut by 5 bases, the J end by 1 base, with 8 bases between.

This chain joins TRBV27 and TRBJ2-5; 11 positions agree with TRBD2. J lost 2 bases, V lost 0 bases, and 2 bases had no gene match. CDR3 length: 16 amino acids. Germline assignment: CDR1 MNHEY and CDR2 SMNVEV (reference sequence). The CDR3 DNA sequence: TGTGCCAGCAGTTTATCAGCTAGCGGGGGGCAAGAGACCCAGTACTTC. Amino acid sequence: CASSLSASGGQETQYF.

The chain employs TRBV25-1 and TRBJ2-7, with 9 nucleotides matching TRBD2. The CDR3 consists of 14 residues. CDR1 and CDR2 from the germline V gene are MGHDK and SYGVNS. Germline trimming cut 5 bases from V and 3 bases from J; bases unmatched to any gene: 5. CDR3 in amino acids: CASSNSGSYYEQYF. The DNA of the CDR3 is TGTGCCAGCAGTAATAGCGGGAGTTACTACGAGCAGTACTTC.

The chain employs TRBV19 and TRBJ1-5, with no clear D. The length of the CDR3 is 15 residues. The germline CDR1 and CDR2 sequences are LNHDA and SQIVND (reference sequence). V was pared by 3 bases and J by 4 bases, with 13 bases between. CDR3 in DNA: TGTGCCAGTAGTATTATCAGGAGGGATAATCAGCCCCAGCATTTT. Protein: CASSIIRRDNQPQHF.

V is TRBV7-9 and J is TRBJ2-1; D is undetermined. Germline loops: CDR1 SEHNR, CDR2 FQNEAQ (reference sequence). The CDR3 has 14 amino acids. Trimming stripped 5 bases from V and 5 bases from J, with 13 bases between. The CDR3 region is CASSALRIHNEQFF. CDR3 nucleotides: TGTGCCAGCAGCGCCCTGAGGATCCACAATGAGCAGTTCTTC.

The CDR3 loop is CATSRRQGAYQPQHF. CDR3 DNA: TGTGCCACCAGCAGGAGACAGGGGGCATATCAGCCCCAGCATTTT. The chain has TRBV15 and TRBJ1-5; TRBD1 matches 10 bases. This CDR3 has 15 residues. Trimming took 3 bases from V and 5 from J; bases not matched to a gene: 4. Germline CDR1 and CDR2: LNHNV and YYDKDF (reference sequence).

This sequence joins TRBV9 and TRBJ1-3; D remains unclear. There are 15 residues in the CDR3. With 2 bases removed from V and 8 bases from J, the gap between germline ends came to 17 bases. Germline CDR1 SGDLS, CDR2 YYNGEE. CDR3 nucleotides: TGTGCCAGCAGCGTCCACCGGGAGCCCGTTGACACCATATATTTT. Its protein is CASSVHREPVDTIYF.

The table lists this clone with a few counts. The rearrangement joins TRBV9 to TRBJ1-6; unclear D gene. Trimming took off 3 bases at V and 8 bases at J, with 15 bases between the two ends. Germline assignment: CDR1 SGDLS and CDR2 YYNGEE. The CDR3 has 15 amino acids. The CDR3 region is CASSARAGWDSPLHF. The CDR3 DNA is TGTGCCAGCAGCGCGCGAGCCGGGTGGGATTCACCCCTCCACTTT.

The chain combines TRBV5-1 with TRBJ1-6; the match to TRBD1 covers 9 bases. Trimming removed 3 bases from V and 7 bases from J; junction bases left unmatched: 5. The CDR3 spans 15 residues. The germline gives CDR1 SGHRS, CDR2 YFSETQ. The chain's CDR3 is CASSSVGTGNSPLHF. The CDR3 region has the DNA TGCGCCAGCAGCTCCGTCGGGACAGGGAATTCACCCCTCCACTTT.

The chain links TRBV19 to TRBJ1-1, with D uncertain. Trimming removed 11 bases at V and 5 bases at J, with 21 bases between. Germline CDR1 is LNHDA and CDR2 is SQIVND (reference sequence). CDR3 size: 14 residues. For the CDR3, the DNA is TGTGCCTCTTGCCGGGAGATTGACGCTACTGAAGCTTTCTTT. This codes for CASCREIDATEAFF.